The subject of this entry is one T cell receptor (beta chain). This entry belongs to a study of T cell changes during pregnancy in multiple sclerosis. Repertoires were generated with immunoSEQ multiplex PCR, while TCRdb's copy carries only in-frame clones and drops some. This table holds 50,000 or so clones, around 92% found once. The CDR3 extends over 15 amino acids. J gave up 5 bases and V 0 bases, and 2 bases lay outside the gene matches. Germline V gene lookup returns CDR1 SGHRS and CDR2 YFSETQ. The sequencing here drew on CD4+ T cells from peripheral blood mononuclear cells, taken in the third trimester of pregnancy. The chain employs TRBV5-1 and TRBJ2-1; TRBD2 agrees at 10 bases. The source is a female donor with multiple sclerosis, enrolled in a pregnancy study. The CDR3 sequence is CASSLVGLANNEQFF. The CDR3 bases are TGCGCCAGCAGCTTGGTGGGACTAGCGAACAATGAGCAGTTCTTC.